This T cell receptor beta chain is drawn from a study of cytomegalovirus exposure and HLA in healthy donors. This CDR3 comprises 15 residues. Germline values: CDR1 SGHRS, CDR2 YFSETQ. The V and J ends lost 4 bases and 0 bases respectively, with 14 bases between them. This clone was recorded once. The PCR made use of 60 Vbeta and 13 Jbeta primers. TCRdb keeps only in-frame clones here, not all; method: immunoSEQ multiplex PCR. The table has tens of thousands of clones, more than 65% seen once. The sequenced sample consisted of PBMCs. This sequence originates from a man aged 45-60 years in good health and CMV-seronegative. The chain has TRBV5-1 and TRBJ2-7; D might be TRBD2 (6 bases). Written as DNA, the CDR3 is TGCGCCAGCAGCCTTGGGACTCATAGCTCCTACGAGCAGTACTTC. It yields the protein CASSLGTHSSYEQYF.